This T cell receptor beta chain was retrieved from a study of blood T cell repertoires in COVID-19. As for the study in general: The cDNA or gDNA used as material had been derived from T cells, B-cell-depleted T cells, or PBMCs.

The CDR3 length is 15 residues. The trim removed 1 base at V and 3 bases at J, leaving 2 bases unmatched. Germline CDR1 is SNHLY and CDR2 is FYNNEI. Clones were sequenced by immunoSEQ multiplex PCR, and TCRdb holds only the in-frame ones, with some missing. The sample records some 150,000 clones, about 92% being singletons. The V call is TRBV2, the J call TRBJ2-2, with 7 positions matching TRBD2. Source material: peripheral blood. This sequence originates from a human donor in a cohort sampled during active COVID-19. The CDR3 DNA follows: TGTGCCAGCAGTGAAGTGGGGGGGGACACCGGGGAGCTGTTTTTT. It is translated as CASSEVGGDTGELFF.